Below are 13 T cell receptor beta chains sequenced from a single sample in a study of CD8 T cells in ankylosing spondylitis. TCRdb redid the calling of the 5' RACE reads with MiXCR, one entry per CDR3 protein. Of fewer than 350,000 distinct CDR3 sequences in the sample, around a tenth were seen once. Sequencing input: blood, either unsorted or a sorted T cell fraction (not recorded which). The receptors shown here come from a female donor with ankylosing spondylitis or in good health (not recorded which).

Ten or more counts support this clonotype. V and J are TRBV7-2 and TRBJ1-2, with 8 bases matching TRBD1. The CDR3 has 14 amino acids. V dropped 4 bases and J dropped 8; count of bases not matched to a gene: 9. From germline, CDR1 is SGHTA and CDR2 FQGNSA. The CDR3 DNA reads TGTGCCAGCAGCTCCGACGGGACAGGAGACGGCTACACCTTC. It translates to CASSSDGTGDGYTF.

J is TRBJ2-7 and V is TRBV20-1, with 8 bases aligning to TRBD2. The germline V gene has CDR1 DFQATT and CDR2 SNEGSKA (reference sequence). The length of the CDR3 is 14 residues. Trimming took 2 bases from V and 3 from J; bases not matched to a gene: 6. The chain's CDR3 is CSARKSGSVYEQYF. The CDR3 nucleotides are TGCAGTGCTAGAAAAAGCGGGAGTGTCTACGAGCAGTACTTC.

CDR3 loop: CASSGAGIRNYEQYF. The CDR3 DNA sequence: TGCGCCAGCAGCGGGGCCGGGATCCGTAACTACGAGCAGTACTTC. The rearrangement uses TRBV5-1 and TRBJ2-7; D is perhaps TRBD1 or TRBD2 (5 bases each). The CDR3 spans 15 residues. Germline V gene lookup returns CDR1 SGHRS and CDR2 YFSETQ. Trimming shortened V by 4 bases and J by 3 bases, and 17 bases separated the two germline ends. Full variable domain (outside the CDR3, taken from reference TRBV5-1 and TRBJ2-7): KAGVTQTPRYLIKTRGQQVTLSCSPISGHRSVSWYQQTPGQGLQFLFEYFSETQRNKGNFPGRFSGRQFSNSRSEMNVSTLELGDSALYLCASSGAGIRNYEQYFGPGTRLTVT.

This clonotype appeared many times. This chain links TRBV5-1 with TRBJ2-2; TRBD2 agrees at 11 bases. The length of the CDR3 is 16 residues. The germline V gene encodes CDR1 SGHRS and CDR2 YFSETQ. V gave up 7 bases and J gave up 5 bases; unmatched junction bases: 10. CDR3 sequence reads: CASGTGTSGPTGELFF. In DNA form, the CDR3 reads TGCGCCAGCGGGACCGGGACTAGCGGCCCGACCGGGGAGCTGTTTTTT.

The table lists this clonotype with many counts. This chain uses TRBV5-1 with TRBJ2-1; D is possibly TRBD1 (6 bases). V gave up 0 bases and J gave up 8 bases, with 9 bases separating them. This CDR3 spans 13 amino acids. Germline V gives CDR1 SGHRS, CDR2 YFSETQ. CDR3 amino acids: CASSLDRAYEQFF. The CDR3 DNA reads TGCGCCAGCAGCTTGGACAGGGCCTATGAGCAGTTCTTC. The whole variable domain, filled in from reference TRBV5-1 and TRBJ2-1, reads KAGVTQTPRYLIKTRGQQVTLSCSPISGHRSVSWYQQTPGQGLQFLFEYFSETQRNKGNFPGRFSGRQFSNSRSEMNVSTLELGDSALYLCASSLDRAYEQFFGPGTRLTVL.

This clonotype was seen at least ten times. The chain combines TRBV15 with TRBJ1-4; 8 bases agree with TRBD1. Germline V gene data show CDR1 as LNHNV and CDR2 as YYDKDF (reference sequence). This CDR3 has 15 amino acids. Germline trimming cut 0 bases from V and 8 bases from J; bases unmatched to any gene: 5. CDR3 in amino acids: CATSRDQGAGEKLFF. CDR3 in DNA: TGTGCCACCAGCAGAGATCAGGGGGCTGGCGAAAAACTGTTTTTT.

This clonotype was seen ten or more times. The chain uses TRBV15 and TRBJ2-4, with TRBD2 identical over 9 bases. The CDR3 has 18 amino acids. Germline V CDR1 and CDR2: LNHNV, YYDKDF (reference sequence). Trimming removed 0 bases from V and 6 bases from J; junction bases left unmatched: 12. This chain's CDR3 is CATSRDVAGVIKGNIQYF. CDR3 nucleotides: TGTGCCACCAGCAGAGATGTAGCGGGGGTAATTAAGGGAAACATTCAGTACTTC.

The rearrangement joins TRBV5-8 to TRBJ2-5; D tentatively fits TRBD1 or TRBD2 (6 bases each). The V end was cut by 1 base, the J end by 3 bases, with 10 bases between. The CDR3 covers 14 residues. Germline CDR1 SGHTS, CDR2 YDEGEE. The CDR3 sequence is CASSLWGAKETQYF. DNA of the CDR3: TGTGCCAGCAGCTTGTGGGGGGCTAAAGAGACCCAGTACTTC.

V is TRBV5-1 and J is TRBJ2-1; the D gene is possibly TRBD2 (5 bases). Germline V lookup: CDR1 SGHRS, CDR2 YFSETQ. This CDR3 spans 15 amino acids. V gave up 4 bases and J gave up 2 bases, with 13 bases separating them. DNA of the CDR3: TGCGCCAGCAGCCCCGGGGATATCGCCTACAATGAGCAGTTCTTC. It codes for CASSPGDIAYNEQFF.

This clonotype appeared many times. The chain employs TRBV20-1 and TRBJ1-6; no definite D call. The CDR3 length is 14 residues. Looked up from germline, CDR1 is DFQATT and CDR2 is SNEGSKA (reference sequence). Trimming took 3 bases from V and 5 from J, leaving 11 bases between them. CDR3 sequence (DNA): TGCAGTGCTAGCACCGACCAGGATAATTCACCCCTCCACTTT. This translates into CSASTDQDNSPLHF.

This clonotype was counted at least ten times. This chain connects TRBV7-9 to TRBJ1-6; 10 nucleotides match TRBD1. Per germline, CDR1 SEHNR and CDR2 FQNEAQ (reference sequence). V was clipped by 5 bases and J by 9 bases; unmatched bases: 10. The CDR3 is made up of 16 amino acids. In DNA, the CDR3 is TGTGCCAGCAGCCCGGGACAGGGGAATCAAGGTTCACCCCTCCACTTT. Translation: CASSPGQGNQGSPLHF.

There are many counts of this clonotype. The genes are TRBV28 and TRBJ2-6; possible D gene TRBD2, 6 bases. This CDR3 spans 18 amino acids. V was clipped by 4 bases and J by 0 bases, with 16 bases between them. Germline lookup yields CDR1 MDHEN and CDR2 SYDVKM. The CDR3 protein is CASSSAGRMISGANVLTF. Here the CDR3 DNA reads TGTGCCAGCAGTTCCGCGGGACGGATGATCTCTGGGGCCAACGTCCTGACTTTC.

This clonotype was recorded many times. The rearrangement uses TRBV20-1 and TRBJ2-3, with a possible D match to TRBD2 (6 bases). V lost 3 bases and J lost 0, with 22 bases in between. Per germline, CDR1 DFQATT and CDR2 SNEGSKA (reference sequence). This CDR3 has 18 residues. The CDR3 spells CSASRWGSGTYSTDTQYF. CDR3 bases: TGCAGTGCTAGTCGTTGGGGTTCCGGGACTTATAGCACAGATACGCAGTATTTT.